This TCR beta chain came from a study of shared clonotypes between healthy human individuals. As handled by the study authors: There were no quality scores in the junction-only immunoSEQ sequences, so filtering differed. Clones were read by immunoSEQ multiplex PCR, and TCRdb kept only the in-frame ones, dropping some. D and trimming come from the DNA, and the V and J calls and clone size come from that table. The sample holds 2 million to 2.5 million clones, 85% to 95% seen once. This CDR3 is built from 17 residues. Germline V gives CDR1 MDHEN, CDR2 SYDVKM. Trimming at V came to 10 bases and at J to 7 bases, leaving 18 bases not matched to a gene. Study-wide findings and caveats: Naive subsets usually exceeded memory subsets in estimated richness.

Regarding this clone: The target antigen is unknown.

Sequenced material: naive CD4+ T cells from PBMCs. Subset: CD45RA+ positively selected. This TCR was recovered from a man aged 18 to 30 in good health. Some clones in this sample may be carry-over from other donors' samples. J is TRBJ2-1 and V is TRBV28, with 11 bases matching TRBD2. For the CDR3, the DNA is TGTGCCATCCAGGGGGGCCCGGTAGCGGGAGGGAGAAATGAGCAGTTCTTC. Its protein is CAIQGGPVAGGRNEQFF.